This TCR beta chain appears in the sequencing data of a study of T cells in narcolepsy. Clones were read by immunoSEQ multiplex PCR, and TCRdb kept only the in-frame ones, dropping some. The data contain tens of thousands of clones, 80% to 90% of them singletons. V lost 0 bases and J lost 11, with 17 bases in between. The CDR3 sequence is 14 residues long. CDR1 and CDR2 (germline): SGDLS, YYNGEE. The chain is built from TRBV9 and TRBJ2-5; no firm D call. This sequence was found in a human donor with narcolepsy. Material: CD45RA- memory CD4+ T cells from PBMCs. CDR3 in amino acids: CASSVGARASEQYF. The CDR3 region has the DNA TGTGCCAGCAGCGTAGGTGCCCGGGCGAGTGAGCAGTACTTC. Based on the CDR3 plus reference TRBV9 and TRBJ2-5, the full variable domain is DSGVTQTPKHLITATGQRVTLRCSPRSGDLSVYWYQQSLDQGLQFLIQYYNGEERAKGNILERFSAQQFPDLHSELNLSSLELGDSALYFCASSVGARASEQYFGPGTRLLVL.